These 18 T cell receptor beta chains share one sample of origin, sequenced in a study of T cell changes during pregnancy in multiple sclerosis. TCRdb's table, derived via immunoSEQ multiplex PCR, lists solely in-frame clones and lacks some. Of some 70,000 clones detected, 85% to 90% appear once; the ten largest clones hold 8% to 9.5%. Sequenced material: peripheral blood, taken after pregnancy. These receptor sequences come from a female donor in good health, enrolled as a control in a pregnancy study.

The chain joins TRBV7-2 to TRBJ2-3, with TRBD1 matching 9 bases. Germline trimming cut 5 bases from V and 2 bases from J; bases unmatched to any gene: 11. This CDR3 comprises 17 residues. Germline V gives CDR1 SGHTA, CDR2 FQGNSA. CDR3 sequence (DNA): TGTGCCAGCAGCACTCCTCAGACAGGGGGGTTCACAGATACGCAGTATTTT. Translation gives CASSTPQTGGFTDTQYF. Supplemented by reference TRBV7-2 and TRBJ2-3, the full variable domain reads GAGVSQSPSNKVTEKGKDVELRCDPISGHTALYWYRQSLGQGLEFLIYFQGNSAPDKSGLPSDRFSAERTGGSVSTLTIQRTQQEDSAVYLCASSTPQTGGFTDTQYFGPGTRLTVL.

The DNA for the CDR3 is TGTGCCAGTAGTAGGGGACAGGGTCGGGATCAGCCCCAGCATTTT. Its protein is CASSRGQGRDQPQHF. This chain links TRBV19 with TRBJ1-5, with TRBD1 identical over 9 bases. Germline CDR1 is LNHDA and CDR2 is SQIVND (reference sequence). The length of the CDR3 is 15 residues. The trim removed 4 bases at V and 5 bases at J, leaving 6 bases unmatched.

V is TRBV27 and J is TRBJ2-3, with 7 bases lining up with TRBD2. Germline V lookup: CDR1 MNHEY, CDR2 SMNVEV (reference sequence). CDR3 length equals 16 residues. Germline trimming cut 5 bases from V and 0 bases from J; bases unmatched to any gene: 8. The CDR3 loop reads CASSEDVRGSTDTQYF. CDR3 nucleotide sequence: TGTGCCAGCAGTGAAGACGTGCGGGGGAGCACAGATACGCAGTATTTT.

This rearrangement joins TRBV30 to TRBJ1-1; D ambiguous. Germline lookup yields CDR1 GTSNPN and CDR2 SVGIG (reference sequence). The CDR3 contains 14 residues. Between the trimmed V and J ends, which lost 0 bases and 2 bases, there was a span of 10 bases. CDR3 loop: CAWSVLRSNTEAFF. CDR3 coding DNA: TGTGCCTGGAGTGTACTTCGGAGTAACACTGAAGCTTTCTTT.

The chain has TRBV5-1 and TRBJ1-1; the D gene is possibly TRBD1 (5 bases). The germline V gene has CDR1 SGHRS and CDR2 YFSETQ. V gave up 0 bases and J gave up 11 bases, with 20 bases separating them. The CDR3 is 15 residues long. The CDR3 coding sequence is TGCGCCAGCAGCTTGGCGGGGTTCTCGGGGGACGGGGCTTTCTTT. Translation: CASSLAGFSGDGAFF. The full variable domain, rest sourced from reference TRBV5-1 and TRBJ1-1, is KAGVTQTPRYLIKTRGQQVTLSCSPISGHRSVSWYQQTPGQGLQFLFEYFSETQRNKGNFPGRFSGRQFSNSRSEMNVSTLELGDSALYLCASSLAGFSGDGAFFGQGTRLTVV.

V usage is TRBV7-9 and J usage is TRBJ2-7; weak D call: TRBD2 (6 bases). The CDR3 is 14 amino acids. With 2 bases removed from V and 4 bases from J, the gap between germline ends came to 12 bases. Germline CDR1 reads SEHNR; CDR2 reads FQNEAQ (reference sequence). The DNA for the CDR3 is TGTGCCAGCAGCTTAACGGGAGTCTCTTACGAGCAGTACTTC. This gives the protein CASSLTGVSYEQYF.

J is TRBJ2-3 and V is TRBV7-9, with a possible D match to TRBD2 (6 bases). Trimming took off 1 base at V and 1 base at J, with 12 bases between the two ends. The CDR3 length is 16 residues. Germline V CDR1 and CDR2: SEHNR, FQNEAQ (reference sequence). In nucleotides, the CDR3 is TGTGCCAGCAGCTTAGGGGCCCAGCGGGGCACAGATACGCAGTATTTT. As protein: CASSLGAQRGTDTQYF. Looking up the rest from reference TRBV7-9 and TRBJ2-3 gives the full variable domain: DTGVSQNPRHKITKRGQNVTFRCDPISEHNRLYWYRQTLGQGPEFLTYFQNEAQLEKSRLLSDRFSAERPKGSFSTLEIQRTEQGDSAMYLCASSLGAQRGTDTQYFGPGTRLTVL.

This chain connects TRBV18 to TRBJ2-7; D is undetermined. Germline V gene lookup returns CDR1 KGHSH and CDR2 LQKENI. V lost 3 bases and J 0 bases, leaving 6 bases between the germline ends. The CDR3 has 13 residues. Here the CDR3 reads CASSPSNSYEQYF. The DNA for the CDR3 is TGTGCCAGCTCACCTTCTAACTCCTACGAGCAGTACTTC.

The chain employs TRBV13 and TRBJ1-5, with 9 nucleotides matching TRBD1. The germline V gene has CDR1 PRHDT and CDR2 FYEKMQ (reference sequence). Trimming at V came to 0 bases and at J to 9 bases, leaving 6 bases not matched to a gene. CDR3 length: 15 amino acids. The CDR3 nucleotides read TGTGCCAGCAGCTTAGGACAGGGGGCAGGAGGGCCCCAGCATTTT. It specifies CASSLGQGAGGPQHF.

As DNA, the CDR3 is TGTGCCAGCAGCAAGACTAGCGGGAGAGATACGCAGTATTTT. Translated, it gives CASSKTSGRDTQYF. The V and J genes are TRBV7-2 and TRBJ2-3; 12 nucleotides match TRBD2. The trim removed 5 bases at V and 5 bases at J, leaving 2 bases unmatched. The CDR3 runs 14 residues. Germline loops: CDR1 SGHTA, CDR2 FQGNSA.

This clone was counted a single time. The CDR3 DNA sequence: TGTGCCAGCAGTCCCACTAGCGGGAAGGGATACAATGAGCAGTTCTTC. Translated, it gives CASSPTSGKGYNEQFF. The chain joins TRBV6-4 to TRBJ2-1; the match to TRBD2 covers 10 bases. Germline CDR1 and CDR2: MRHNA and SNTAGT. The CDR3 loop spans 16 amino acids. With 5 bases clipped from V and 4 bases from J, the junction kept 8 bases outside the gene matches.

In its sample, this clone was seen once. The rearrangement joins TRBV5-4 to TRBJ2-1; 12 nucleotides agree with TRBD2. Losses at the gene ends were 4 bases for V and 4 bases for J; bases not matched to a gene: 3. Germline CDR1 reads SGHNT; CDR2 reads YYREEE (reference sequence). CDR3 length: 15 residues. The CDR3 region is CASSDTSGGYNEQFF. Written as DNA, the CDR3 is TGTGCCAGCAGCGACACTAGCGGGGGGTACAATGAGCAGTTCTTC.

The chain carries TRBV7-2 and TRBJ1-5; a possible D gene is TRBD1 (5 bases). This CDR3 has 16 amino acids. Looked up from germline, CDR1 is SGHTA and CDR2 is FQGNSA. V was pared by 1 base and J by 0 bases, with 10 bases between. Written as DNA, the CDR3 is TGTGCCAGCAGCTTAGTTGGGGCTTCTAGCAATCAGCCCCAGCATTTT. Protein product: CASSLVGASSNQPQHF. Full variable domain (rest looked up from reference TRBV7-2 and TRBJ1-5): GAGVSQSPSNKVTEKGKDVELRCDPISGHTALYWYRQSLGQGLEFLIYFQGNSAPDKSGLPSDRFSAERTGGSVSTLTIQRTQQEDSAVYLCASSLVGASSNQPQHFGDGTRLSIL.

This clone turned up a few times. The rearrangement uses TRBV5-1 and TRBJ2-1; TRBD2 might be the D (5 bases). This CDR3 has 16 residues. V dropped 0 bases and J dropped 3 bases, with 13 bases sitting between them. Germline V gives CDR1 SGHRS, CDR2 YFSETQ. The CDR3 loop reads CASSLDGWGDYNEQFF. The DNA for the CDR3 is TGCGCCAGCAGCTTGGATGGGTGGGGAGACTACAATGAGCAGTTCTTC. The full variable domain, in which reference TRBV5-1 and TRBJ2-1 provide the parts outside the CDR3, is KAGVTQTPRYLIKTRGQQVTLSCSPISGHRSVSWYQQTPGQGLQFLFEYFSETQRNKGNFPGRFSGRQFSNSRSEMNVSTLELGDSALYLCASSLDGWGDYNEQFFGPGTRLTVL.

This rearrangement joins TRBV13 to TRBJ2-7; TRBD2 matches at 12 bases. J was trimmed by 3 bases and V by 3 bases; bases with no gene match: 0. The CDR3 is 14 residues long. The germline V gene encodes CDR1 PRHDT and CDR2 FYEKMQ (reference sequence). The CDR3, as DNA: TGTGCCAGCAGCTTGGGACTAGCGGGCTACGAGCAGTACTTC. Its protein product is CASSLGLAGYEQYF.

This chain connects TRBV29-1 to TRBJ2-3; TRBD1 agrees at 9 bases. Germline trimming cut 5 bases from V and 4 bases from J; bases unmatched to any gene: 1. From germline, CDR1 is SQVTM and CDR2 ANQGSEA. This CDR3 region has 12 residues. CDR3 DNA: TGCAGCGTTACAGGGGGCTCAGATACGCAGTATTTT. Residues: CSVTGGSDTQYF.

V usage is TRBV6-6 and J usage is TRBJ1-6; 10 bases align to TRBD1. Germline values: CDR1 MNHNY, CDR2 SVGAGI (reference sequence). V gave up 11 bases and J gave up 8 bases; unmatched junction bases: 6. The CDR3 loop spans 13 amino acids. The CDR3 is CAGQGTGDSPLHF. Written as DNA, the CDR3 is TGTGCCGGCCAGGGGACAGGGGATTCACCCCTCCACTTT.

The genes are TRBV19 and TRBJ1-1; 7 positions agree with TRBD1. Unmatched junction bases numbered 9, after V lost 7 bases and J lost 7 bases. This CDR3 region has 13 residues. Germline V gene sequence: CDR1 LNHDA, CDR2 SQIVND (reference sequence). CDR3 coding DNA: TGTGCCAGTATGAAAGGGGGCTGGGTTGAAGCTTTCTTT. This encodes CASMKGGWVEAFF.